A single TCR beta chain is shown here with its context. What it binds is unknown. At one end, the junction sequence differs from germline, possibly due to a read error. TCRbeta libraries were built with three rounds of nested PCR, modified from ARM-PCR. TCRdb re-analysed the multiplex PCR reads in MiXCR, keeping a single row per CDR3 protein. Of about 100,000 distinct CDR3 sequences in the sample, roughly 60% were seen once. The sample is drawn from a study of tumor and adjacent non-tumor tissue in lung cancer. Whole-study context: Aged about 30 to 76 years, patients included approximately 11 men and 4 or 5 women with stage I to III disease.

Study findings and constraints: In normal lung, the top 100 clones were significantly more dominant than in tumor.

This sample's RNA came from whole unsorted tissue. This non-tumor lung sample came from over 3 cm beyond the tumor edge. Germline CDR1 and CDR2: LGHNT and FRNRAP. The CDR3 extends over 15 amino acids. Sample: distant non-tumor lung tissue. This TCR derives from a man aged 30 to 45 with non-small cell lung cancer. The rearrangement uses TRBV12-5 and TRBJ2-2, with 7 bases aligning to TRBD2. The CDR3 sequence is CASGLTTGGWGDLFF. The DNA of the CDR3 is TGTGCTAGTGGTTTGACCACGGGGGGTTGGGGGGACCTGTTTTTT.